Described below is a single T cell receptor (beta chain) sequence and its context. Its antigen is undetermined. A second roughly 6 to 12 cycle PCR used barcoded and J-beta primers. Sequencing recovered at least 2.5 million CDR3-containing paired-end reads from each sample. TCRdb re-called the 5' RACE reads with MiXCR, one entry per CDR3 protein. The sample lists 1.5 million to 2 million distinct CDR3 sequences; 28% were seen once. This entry comes from a study of blood T cells in healthy people across ages. Findings and limits, study-wide: Leaving the PBMCs unsorted stopped any conclusive comparison of naive versus antigen-experienced cells. Diversity figures derived from one million T cells were judged to underestimate the true value.

The source material was blood. The clonotype originates from a woman younger than 45 in good health.

The CDR3 loop is CASSPTLDTTEAFF. CDR3 nucleotides: TGTGCCAGCAGCCCCACTCTCGACACTACCGAAGCTTTCTTT. V is TRBV7-9 and J is TRBJ1-1; no reliable D call. The V gene's germline CDR1 is SEHNR and CDR2 FQNEAQ (reference sequence). V was trimmed by 5 bases and J by 8 bases, leaving 18 bases between them. CDR3 length equals 14 residues. The complete variable domain, with remaining parts taken from reference TRBV7-9 and TRBJ1-1, reads DTGVSQNPRHKITKRGQNVTFRCDPISEHNRLYWYRQTLGQGPEFLTYFQNEAQLEKSRLLSDRFSAERPKGSFSTLEIQRTEQGDSAMYLCASSPTLDTTEAFFGQGTRLTVV.